This passage covers 15 T cell receptor beta chains from one sample sequenced in a study of a mutant IDH1 vaccine in newly diagnosed glioma. Time point of the sample: week 11, during vaccination. Doses comprised 300 ug of mutant IDH1 20-mer peptide each, plus topical imiquimod. Sequencing used immunoSEQ multiplex PCR; TCRdb keeps in-frame clones, though not all of them. The profile shows around 66,000 clones, roughly 80% of them singletons. Their antigens remain unidentified. The specimen comprised PBMCs, sampled from a glioma patient whose treatment included an IDH1 peptide vaccine. The receptors here all came from a man between 50 and 59 years old with glioma.

The chain has TRBV25-1 and TRBJ2-1; 7 bases fit TRBD1. Unmatched junction bases numbered 11, after V lost 6 bases and J lost 3 bases. CDR1 MGHDK and CDR2 SYGVNS come from the germline V gene. The CDR3 consists of 16 residues. In nucleotides, the CDR3 is TGTGCCAGCAGGGCGGGCCCGGGACAGCACTACAATGAGCAGTTCTTC. Protein product: CASRAGPGQHYNEQFF.

The chain carries TRBV11-1 and TRBJ2-3; 9 bases line up with TRBD2. The CDR3 runs 14 residues. Germline values: CDR1 SGHAT, CDR2 FQDESV (reference sequence). V was pared by 4 bases and J by 4 bases, with 3 bases of the junction left unmatched. The DNA of the CDR3 is TGTGCCAGCAGCTCTGGACTAGCGCCAGATACGCAGTATTTT. This translates into CASSSGLAPDTQYF.

The rearrangement links TRBV27 to TRBJ2-7, with 7 positions matching TRBD1. This CDR3 is built from 15 residues. V lost 4 bases to trimming and J lost 3 bases; unmatched junction nucleotides: 9. Per the germline V gene, CDR1 is MNHEY and CDR2 is SMNVEV (reference sequence). The CDR3 sequence: CASSSPTGIGYEQYF. CDR3 DNA sequence: TGTGCCAGCAGTTCCCCGACAGGGATTGGCTACGAGCAGTACTTC.

The chain links TRBV15 to TRBJ1-5, with D perhaps matching TRBD1 (5 bases). The CDR3 covers 18 residues. Trimming shortened V by 5 bases and J by 5 bases, and 25 bases separated the two germline ends. Per the germline V gene, CDR1 is LNHNV and CDR2 is YYDKDF (reference sequence). For the CDR3, the DNA is TGTGCCACCAGCGGGCCACCGAACGAGGACGGGGGGTATCAGCCCCAGCATTTT. Its protein product is CATSGPPNEDGGYQPQHF.

This chain links TRBV29-1 with TRBJ2-1; 8 bases fit TRBD1. The germline V gene has CDR1 SQVTM and CDR2 ANQGSEA. V was clipped by 4 bases and J by 5 bases; unmatched bases: 7. This CDR3 region has 14 residues. The CDR3 loop reads CSVGPRGQNNEQFF. The DNA of the CDR3 is TGCAGCGTTGGCCCCAGGGGGCAAAACAATGAGCAGTTCTTC.

The V call is TRBV7-2, the J call TRBJ2-4, with TRBD2 identical over 7 bases. J was trimmed by 12 bases and V by 6 bases; bases with no gene match: 11. Germline CDR1 reads SGHTA; CDR2 reads FQGNSA. The CDR3 runs 13 residues. The CDR3 region is CASSSERGRSQYF. CDR3 nucleotides: TGTGCCAGCAGTTCCGAGCGGGGAAGGAGTCAGTACTTC.

This clone was seen a single time. The gene calls are TRBV19 and TRBJ1-1; no clear D. Germline V lookup: CDR1 LNHDA, CDR2 SQIVND (reference sequence). V was pared by 1 base and J by 3 bases, with 6 bases between. The CDR3 length is 13 residues. The CDR3 sequence is CASSIARYTEAFF. In nucleotides, the CDR3 is TGTGCCAGTAGTATAGCACGATACACTGAAGCTTTCTTT.

The chain uses TRBV6-1 and TRBJ2-1, with D uncertain. Between the trimmed V and J ends, which lost 8 bases and 8 bases, there was a span of 16 bases. CDR1 MNHNS and CDR2 SASEGT come from the germline V gene. The CDR3 has 13 amino acids. As DNA, the CDR3 is TGTGCCAGCCGTCCCAACTTGTACGATGAGCAGTTCTTC. Translating gives CASRPNLYDEQFF.

This clone appeared a few times. The V call is TRBV29-1, the J call TRBJ1-1; the match to TRBD1 covers 9 bases. Losses at the gene ends were 7 bases for V and 6 bases for J; bases not matched to a gene: 9. CDR3 size: 13 residues. Germline assignment: CDR1 SQVTM and CDR2 ANQGSEA. The CDR3 DNA is TGCAGCGCTGGACAGGGGAAGGGTGCTGAAGCTTTCTTT. Its translation is CSAGQGKGAEAFF.

This sequence joins TRBV11-2 and TRBJ2-3; 13 positions agree with TRBD2. The germline CDR1 and CDR2 sequences are SGHAT and FQNNGV. Losses at the gene ends were 4 bases for V and 6 bases for J; bases not matched to a gene: 4. The CDR3 extends over 15 amino acids. The CDR3 region has the DNA TGTGCCAGCAGCTCACTAGCGGGAGGGCCTGATACGCAGTATTTT. It yields the protein CASSSLAGGPDTQYF.

This clone has just one count. The V call is TRBV5-1, the J call TRBJ2-2; D gene ambiguous. The germline V gene encodes CDR1 SGHRS and CDR2 YFSETQ. The ends were cut back, 2 bases at V and 7 bases at J, with 6 bases in the middle. The CDR3 is 12 amino acids. Here the CDR3 reads CASSFPGGELFF. The DNA for the CDR3 is TGCGCCAGCAGCTTCCCGGGCGGGGAGCTGTTTTTT.

This clone was seen just once. The chain recombines TRBV19 with TRBJ1-1, with D maybe TRBD1 (5 bases). This CDR3 is built from 15 residues. CDR1 LNHDA and CDR2 SQIVND come from the germline V gene (reference sequence). V was cut by 7 bases and J by 1 base, with 16 bases left in between. This CDR3 is CASNAPGFANTEAFF. CDR3 nucleotide sequence: TGTGCCAGTAACGCACCAGGGTTCGCGAACACTGAAGCTTTCTTT.

The CDR3 DNA is TGTGCCAGCAGCACCGGGAATGTGTTCCGAGAAAAACTGTTTTTT. Amino acids: CASSTGNVFREKLFF. V usage is TRBV5-6 and J usage is TRBJ1-4; D not certain. Trimming removed 4 bases from V and 8 bases from J, with 18 bases in between. The length of the CDR3 is 15 residues. Germline CDR1 and CDR2: SGHDT and YYEEEE. Filled out from reference TRBV5-6 and TRBJ1-4, the complete variable domain reads DAGVTQSPTHLIKTRGQQVTLRCSPKSGHDTVSWYQQALGQGPQFIFQYYEEEERQRGNFPDRFSGHQFPNYSSELNVNALLLGDSALYLCASSTGNVFREKLFFGSGTQLSVL.

The CDR3 sequence is CASSQTGGQETQYF. CDR3 nucleotides: TGTGCCAGTAGTCAGACAGGGGGACAAGAGACCCAGTACTTC. The rearrangement uses TRBV19 and TRBJ2-5, with TRBD1 matching 9 bases. CDR1 LNHDA and CDR2 SQIVND come from the germline V gene (reference sequence). This CDR3 region has 14 residues. V dropped 5 bases and J dropped 2; count of bases not matched to a gene: 3.

The chain combines TRBV27 with TRBJ2-1, with D possibly TRBD2 on 5 matching bases. The CDR3 extends over 15 amino acids. V lost 5 bases, J lost 0 bases, and 11 bases lay in between. Germline V gene lookup returns CDR1 MNHEY and CDR2 SMNVEV (reference sequence). Here the CDR3 reads CASSPRRSSYNEQFF. CDR3 sequence (DNA): TGTGCCAGCAGTCCCAGGAGGAGCTCCTACAATGAGCAGTTCTTC.